This T cell receptor beta chain was recorded in a study of regulatory T cells in long-lasting Graves disease listed by TCRdb under 2021. Background on the whole study: Persistent Graves' disease was defined as persistently positive TSH receptor autoantibodies together with antithyroid drug treatment for over 5 years. The study was registered as a clinical trial and conducted in China. On average, persistent Graves' disease patients in the clinical cohort had been on antithyroid drugs for roughly 11 years. A total of about 33 samples underwent TCR sequencing, from roughly 13 patients with persistent Graves' disease and some 20 patients with newly diagnosed Graves' disease. Peripheral blood TCR sequencing and RNA sequencing compared persistent Graves' disease patients with newly diagnosed Graves' disease patients.

Interpreted using the paper, the time point label stands for: persistent/refractory GD, antithyroid drugs over 5 years with positive TRAb. For both TCR sequencing and RNA sequencing, RNA was extracted from PBMCs in TRIzol. Graves' disease was diagnosed according to American Thyroid Association guidelines. The patients came from an endocrinology department in Xi'an, China. From each patient, nine milliliters of peripheral blood was collected into an EDTA anticoagulant tube. Ficoll Paque Plus density gradient separation was used to isolate PBMCs, and no additional T cell sorting was done. An Agilent 2100 Bioanalyzer and agarose gel were used to check RNA quality, while a NanoDrop 2000 measured RNA concentration. Remarks on this clonotype: Its recognized antigen is unknown. Base qualities are not recorded, but no much larger clone differs from it by a single base.

From the germline V gene, CDR1 is MGHRA and CDR2 is YSYEKL. The CDR3, cysteine through phenylalanine, is 16 amino acids long. The sequence is cut down to CDR3 DNA, 48 bases in frame from base 1. The junction shows trimming of 1 base on V and 4 bases on J, and the gene matches do not reach 6 bases of it. On the study overall, not on this receptor specifically: Persistent patients shared more public clonotypes among themselves (more than 2,500) than newly diagnosed patients did (about 970). Only the TCR beta chain was sequenced and analyzed. Lower TCR Shannon entropy and fewer highly expanded clones were observed in persistent Graves' disease patients than in newly diagnosed patients, which suggested clonal expansion. Peripheral blood alone was examined, since thyroid tissue, which constituted the primary lesion, could not be accessed. Preferential use of TRBV28, TRBJ1-2 and TRBJ2-5 was observed in persistent disease, whereas TRBV20-1 and TRBJ2-1 were favored in newly diagnosed disease. As a limitation, the authors acknowledged that the small sample size may reduce accuracy.

The library was prepared using multiplex PCR. Sequenced on an Illumina HiSeq 4000. iRepertoire HTBI primers and Arm-PCR amplification of CDR3 regions were used to construct TCR beta libraries. Before sequencing, the PCR products underwent gel purification. Per the authors' processing: A total of fewer than 70 TRBV and some 15 TRBJ segments were identified across samples and were used for gene usage analysis of CDR3 amino acid clonotypes. COPE and FqMerger were used to merge filtered high-quality paired reads into contigs. Contigs were aligned with BLAST to IMGT TRBV, TRBD and TRBJ reference genes, and CDR3 was defined per IMGT. Highly expanded clones were defined as clonotypes with a frequency above 0.1%. Shannon entropy was used to measure repertoire diversity, and the Gini coefficient was used to measure V-J evenness. Clonotypes shared by more than one individual were considered public. TCRdb's own reprocessing of the public reads used fastp at Q25 and MiXCR and kept productive beta chains. Every distinct CDR3 protein forms one entry, paired with its most common genes and DNA. The V and J calls and clone size come from TCRdb's table, not from the authors' own analysis. Recorded for this sample are roughly 500,000 distinct CDR3 sequences; less than 25% of them occurred a single time. The top ten constitute over 7.5% of the sample.

The chain is made from TRBV4-1 and TRBJ2-5; 10 bases in the middle match TRBD2. The TCR sequence derives from a female donor with Graves disease. Sequenced here: peripheral blood mononuclear cells (PBMCs), sampled when the disease was refractory, from a patient treated with antithyroid drugs. The nucleotides read TGCGCCAGCAGCCAAGTAGCGGGAGGCTCAGGAGAGACCCAGTACTTC. It translates as CASSQVAGGSGETQYF.